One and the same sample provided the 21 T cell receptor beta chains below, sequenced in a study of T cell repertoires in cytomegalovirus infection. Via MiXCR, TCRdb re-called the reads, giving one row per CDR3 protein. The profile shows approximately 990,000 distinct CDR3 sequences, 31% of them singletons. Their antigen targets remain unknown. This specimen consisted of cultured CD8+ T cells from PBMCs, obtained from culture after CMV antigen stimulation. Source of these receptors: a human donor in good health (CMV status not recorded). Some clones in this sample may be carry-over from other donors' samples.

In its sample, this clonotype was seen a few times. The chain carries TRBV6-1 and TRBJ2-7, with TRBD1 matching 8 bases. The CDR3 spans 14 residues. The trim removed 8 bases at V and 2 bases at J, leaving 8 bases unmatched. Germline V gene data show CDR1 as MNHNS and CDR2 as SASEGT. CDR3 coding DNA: TGTGCCAGCGGAAAATTACAGGGGGCCTACGAGCAGTACGTC. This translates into CASGKLQGAYEQYV.

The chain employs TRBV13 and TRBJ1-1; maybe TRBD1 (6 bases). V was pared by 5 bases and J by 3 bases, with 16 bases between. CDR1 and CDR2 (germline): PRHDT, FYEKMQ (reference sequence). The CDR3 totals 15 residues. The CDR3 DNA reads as TGTGCCAGCAGCACCAGACAGGCGCTTGACACTGAAGCTTTCTTT. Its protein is CASSTRQALDTEAFF.

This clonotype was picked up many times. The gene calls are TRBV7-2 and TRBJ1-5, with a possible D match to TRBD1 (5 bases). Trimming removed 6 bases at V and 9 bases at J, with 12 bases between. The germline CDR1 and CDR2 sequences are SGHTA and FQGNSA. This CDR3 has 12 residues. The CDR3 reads CASSLPGRPQHF. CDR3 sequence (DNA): TGTGCCAGCAGTCTGCCAGGGCGGCCCCAGCATTTT.

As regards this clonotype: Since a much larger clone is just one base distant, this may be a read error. Here the CDR3 reads CASSFEPAGDEHFF. In DNA form, the CDR3 reads TGTGCCAGCAGCTTCGAGCCAGCGGGGGATGAGCACTTCTTC. This chain links TRBV7-2 with TRBJ2-1; 8 bases match TRBD2. The CDR3 has 14 amino acids. The germline V gene encodes CDR1 SGHTA and CDR2 FQGNSA.

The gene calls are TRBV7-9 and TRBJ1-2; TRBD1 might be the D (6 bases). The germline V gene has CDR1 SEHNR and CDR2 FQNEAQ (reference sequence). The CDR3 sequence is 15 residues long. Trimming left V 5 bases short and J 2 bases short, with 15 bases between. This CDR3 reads CASSPPDRKNYGYTF. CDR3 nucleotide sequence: TGTGCCAGCAGCCCCCCGGACAGAAAGAACTATGGCTACACCTTC.

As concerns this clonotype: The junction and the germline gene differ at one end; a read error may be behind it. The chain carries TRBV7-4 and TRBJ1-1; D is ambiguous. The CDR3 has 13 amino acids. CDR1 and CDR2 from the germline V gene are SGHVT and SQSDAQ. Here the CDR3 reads CVSQMGVDTEAFF. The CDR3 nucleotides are TGTGTCAGCCAAATGGGCGTAGACACTGAAGCTTTCTTT.

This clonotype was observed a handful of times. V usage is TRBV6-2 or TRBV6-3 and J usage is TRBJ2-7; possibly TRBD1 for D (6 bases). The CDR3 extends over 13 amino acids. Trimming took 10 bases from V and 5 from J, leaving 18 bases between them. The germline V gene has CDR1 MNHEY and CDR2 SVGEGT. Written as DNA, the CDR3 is TGTGCCATCTCGGGACACAACCCCGACGAGCAGTACGTC. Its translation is CAISGHNPDEQYV.

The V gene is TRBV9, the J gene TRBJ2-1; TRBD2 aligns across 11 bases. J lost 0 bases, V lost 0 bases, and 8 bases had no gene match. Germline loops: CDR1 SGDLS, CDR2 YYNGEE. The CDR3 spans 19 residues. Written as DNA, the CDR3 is TGTGCCAGCAGCGTAGCCTTGGGTGGGACTAGCGGCTCCTACAATGAGCAGTTCTTC. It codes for CASSVALGGTSGSYNEQFF.

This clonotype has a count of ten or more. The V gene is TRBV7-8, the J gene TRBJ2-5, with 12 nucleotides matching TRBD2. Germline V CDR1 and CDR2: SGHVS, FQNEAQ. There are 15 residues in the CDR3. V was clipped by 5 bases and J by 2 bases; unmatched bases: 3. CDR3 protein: CASSRTSGVQETQYF. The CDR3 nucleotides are TGTGCCAGCAGCCGGACTAGCGGGGTACAAGAGACCCAGTACTTC.

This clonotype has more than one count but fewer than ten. CDR3 nucleotides: TGTGCCAGCAACGATGTTCCAGGGCCCTACGAGCAGTACTTC. Its protein is CASNDVPGPYEQYF. V usage is TRBV28 and J usage is TRBJ2-7, with a possible D match to TRBD1 (5 bases). The ends were cut back, 7 bases at V and 2 bases at J, with 15 bases in the middle. The length of the CDR3 is 14 residues. Germline V CDR1 and CDR2: MDHEN, SYDVKM. Together with reference TRBV28 and TRBJ2-7, the CDR3 gives the full variable domain: DVKVTQSSRYLVKRTGEKVFLECVQDMDHENMFWYRQDPGLGLRLIYFSYDVKMKEKGDIPEGYSVSREKKERFSLILESASTNQTSMYLCASNDVPGPYEQYFGPGTRLTVT.

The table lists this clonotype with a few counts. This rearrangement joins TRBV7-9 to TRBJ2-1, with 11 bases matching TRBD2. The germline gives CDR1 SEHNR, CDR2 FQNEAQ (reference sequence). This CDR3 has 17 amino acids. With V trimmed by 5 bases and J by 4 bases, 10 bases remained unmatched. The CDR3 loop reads CASSPDTSGGRYNEQFF. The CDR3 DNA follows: TGTGCCAGCAGCCCCGATACTAGCGGGGGACGATACAATGAGCAGTTCTTC.

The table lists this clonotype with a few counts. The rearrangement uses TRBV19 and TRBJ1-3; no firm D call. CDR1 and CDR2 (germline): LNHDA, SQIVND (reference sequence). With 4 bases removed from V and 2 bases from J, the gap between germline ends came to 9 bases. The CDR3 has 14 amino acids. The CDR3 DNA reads TGTGCCAGTAGTACGCGACGGACTGGAAACACCATATATTTT. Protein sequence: CASSTRRTGNTIYF.

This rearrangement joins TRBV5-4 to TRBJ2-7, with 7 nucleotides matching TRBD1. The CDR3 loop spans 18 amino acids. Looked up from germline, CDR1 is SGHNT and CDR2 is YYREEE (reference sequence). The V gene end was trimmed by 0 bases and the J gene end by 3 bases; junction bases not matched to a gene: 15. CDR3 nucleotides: TGTGCCAGCAGCTTGGAAGGGGCAGGGGGACATATCCTCTACGAGCAGTACTTC. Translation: CASSLEGAGGHILYEQYF. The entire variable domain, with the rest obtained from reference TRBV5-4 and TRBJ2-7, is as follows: ETGVTQSPTHLIKTRGQQVTLRCSSQSGHNTVSWYQQALGQGPQFIFQYYREEENGRGNFPPRFSGLQFPNYSSELNVNALELDDSALYLCASSLEGAGGHILYEQYFGPGTRLTVT.

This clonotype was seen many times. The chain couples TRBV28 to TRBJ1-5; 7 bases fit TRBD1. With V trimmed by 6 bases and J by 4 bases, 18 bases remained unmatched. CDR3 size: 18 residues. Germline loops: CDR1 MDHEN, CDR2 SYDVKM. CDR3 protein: CASSFTRDSPFINQPQHF. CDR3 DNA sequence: TGTGCCAGCAGCTTTACCAGGGACAGCCCCTTTATTAATCAGCCCCAGCATTTT. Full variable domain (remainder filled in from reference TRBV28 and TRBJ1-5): DVKVTQSSRYLVKRTGEKVFLECVQDMDHENMFWYRQDPGLGLRLIYFSYDVKMKEKGDIPEGYSVSREKKERFSLILESASTNQTSMYLCASSFTRDSPFINQPQHFGDGTRLSIL.

This CDR3 is CASSLTTMGPTDTQYF. CDR3 coding DNA: TGTGCCAGCAGCTTAACTACCATGGGTCCCACAGATACGCAGTATTTT. The chain recombines TRBV7-2 with TRBJ2-3; D is undetermined. This CDR3 has 16 amino acids. Germline lookup yields CDR1 SGHTA and CDR2 FQGNSA. Trimming left V 2 bases short and J 2 bases short, with 14 bases between.

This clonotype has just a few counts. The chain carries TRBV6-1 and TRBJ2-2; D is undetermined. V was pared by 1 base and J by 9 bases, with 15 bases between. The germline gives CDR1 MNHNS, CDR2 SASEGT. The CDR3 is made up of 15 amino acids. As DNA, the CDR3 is TGTGCCAGCAGTGAAGAGAGGCTGCCGCTGAGGGAGCTGTTTTTT. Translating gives CASSEERLPLRELFF.

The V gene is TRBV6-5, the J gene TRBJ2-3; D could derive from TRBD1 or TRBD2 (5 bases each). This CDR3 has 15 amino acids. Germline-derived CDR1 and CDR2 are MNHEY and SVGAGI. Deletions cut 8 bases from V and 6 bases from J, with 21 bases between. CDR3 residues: CASLSRDLGIDTQYF. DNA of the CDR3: TGTGCCAGCCTTTCCCGGGACCTGGGCATCGATACGCAGTATTTT.

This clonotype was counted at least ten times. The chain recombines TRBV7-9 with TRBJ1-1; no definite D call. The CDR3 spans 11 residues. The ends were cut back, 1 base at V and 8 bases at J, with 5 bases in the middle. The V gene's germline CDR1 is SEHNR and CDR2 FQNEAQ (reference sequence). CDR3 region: CASSLVVEAFF. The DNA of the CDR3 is TGTGCCAGCAGCTTAGTAGTGGAAGCTTTCTTT. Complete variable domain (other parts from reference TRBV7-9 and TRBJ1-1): DTGVSQNPRHKITKRGQNVTFRCDPISEHNRLYWYRQTLGQGPEFLTYFQNEAQLEKSRLLSDRFSAERPKGSFSTLEIQRTEQGDSAMYLCASSLVVEAFFGQGTRLTVV.

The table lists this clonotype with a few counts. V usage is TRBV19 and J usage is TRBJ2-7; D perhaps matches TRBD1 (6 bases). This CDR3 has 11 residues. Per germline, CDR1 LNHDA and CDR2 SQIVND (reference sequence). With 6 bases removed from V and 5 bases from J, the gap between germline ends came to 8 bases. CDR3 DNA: TGTGCCAGTAGAGCAGGGGACGAGCAGTACTTC. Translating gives CASRAGDEQYF.

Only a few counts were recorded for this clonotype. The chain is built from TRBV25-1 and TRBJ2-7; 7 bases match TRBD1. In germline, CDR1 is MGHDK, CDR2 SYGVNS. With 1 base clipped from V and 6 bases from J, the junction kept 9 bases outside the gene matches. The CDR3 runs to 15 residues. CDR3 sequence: CASSESEQGPLEQYF. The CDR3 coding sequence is TGTGCCAGCAGTGAATCGGAACAGGGGCCCCTCGAGCAGTACTTC.

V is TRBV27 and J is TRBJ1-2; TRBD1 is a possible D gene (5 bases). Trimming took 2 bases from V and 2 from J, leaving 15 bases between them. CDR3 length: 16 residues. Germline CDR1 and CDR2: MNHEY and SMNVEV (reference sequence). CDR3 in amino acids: CASSLGGNPSNYGYTF. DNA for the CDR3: TGTGCCAGCAGTTTAGGGGGGAACCCCTCGAACTATGGCTACACCTTC.